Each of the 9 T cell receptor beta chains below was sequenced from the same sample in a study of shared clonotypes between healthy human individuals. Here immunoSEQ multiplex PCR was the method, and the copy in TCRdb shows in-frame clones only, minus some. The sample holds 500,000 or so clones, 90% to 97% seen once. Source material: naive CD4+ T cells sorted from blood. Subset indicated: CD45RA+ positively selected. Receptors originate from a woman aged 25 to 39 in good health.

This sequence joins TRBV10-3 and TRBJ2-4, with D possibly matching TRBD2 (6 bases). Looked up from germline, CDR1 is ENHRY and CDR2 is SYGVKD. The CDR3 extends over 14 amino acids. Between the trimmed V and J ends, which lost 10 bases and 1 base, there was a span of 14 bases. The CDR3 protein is CASGAGEAKNIQYF. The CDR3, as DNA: TGTGCCAGCGGGGCTGGGGAGGCCAAAAACATTCAGTACTTC.

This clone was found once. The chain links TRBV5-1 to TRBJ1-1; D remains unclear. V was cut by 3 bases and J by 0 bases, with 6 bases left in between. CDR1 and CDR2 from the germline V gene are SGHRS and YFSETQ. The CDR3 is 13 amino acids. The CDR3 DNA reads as TGCGCCAGCAGCTCCTCCATGAACACTGAAGCTTTCTTT. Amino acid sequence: CASSSSMNTEAFF.

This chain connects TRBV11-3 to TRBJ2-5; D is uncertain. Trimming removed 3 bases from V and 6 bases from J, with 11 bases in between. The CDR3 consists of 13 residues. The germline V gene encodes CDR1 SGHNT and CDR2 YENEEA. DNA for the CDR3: TGTGCCAGCAGCTTTGGCCGGTCCCAGACCCAGTACTTC. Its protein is CASSFGRSQTQYF.

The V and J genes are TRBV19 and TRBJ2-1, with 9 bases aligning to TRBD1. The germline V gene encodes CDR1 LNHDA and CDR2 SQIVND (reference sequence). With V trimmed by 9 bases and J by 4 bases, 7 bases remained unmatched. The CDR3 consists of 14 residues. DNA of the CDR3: TGTGCCAGCTCACCGGGACAGGGTTACAATGAGCAGTTCTTC. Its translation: CASSPGQGYNEQFF.

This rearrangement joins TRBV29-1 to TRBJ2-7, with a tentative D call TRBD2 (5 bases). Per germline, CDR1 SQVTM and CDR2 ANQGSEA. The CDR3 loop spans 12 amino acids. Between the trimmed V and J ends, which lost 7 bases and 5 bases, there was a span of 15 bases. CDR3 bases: TGCAGCGCGGCATTGCGGGCCCACGAGCAGTACTTC. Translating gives CSAALRAHEQYF.

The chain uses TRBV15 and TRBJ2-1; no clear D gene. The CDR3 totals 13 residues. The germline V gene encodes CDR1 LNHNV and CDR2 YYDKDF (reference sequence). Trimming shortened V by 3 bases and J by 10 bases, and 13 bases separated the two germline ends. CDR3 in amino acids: CATSRMTDTEQFF. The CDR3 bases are TGTGCCACCAGCAGGATGACTGACACAGAGCAGTTCTTC.

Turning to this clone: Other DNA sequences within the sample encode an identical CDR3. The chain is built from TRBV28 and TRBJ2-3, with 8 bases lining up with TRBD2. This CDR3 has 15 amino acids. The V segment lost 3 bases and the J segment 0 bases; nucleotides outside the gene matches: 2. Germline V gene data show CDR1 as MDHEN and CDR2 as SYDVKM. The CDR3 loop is CASSLTSDSTDTQYF. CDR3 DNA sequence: TGTGCCAGCAGTTTGACTAGCGATAGCACAGATACGCAGTATTTT.

CDR3 bases: TGTGCCAGCAGCCCGGGACAGGGAAGCTCTGGAAACACCATATATTTT. Residues: CASSPGQGSSGNTIYF. This chain uses TRBV5-4 with TRBJ1-3; 9 nucleotides match TRBD1. The CDR3 runs 16 residues. The ends lost 4 bases at V and 0 bases at J; junction bases unmatched: 5. The germline CDR1 and CDR2 sequences are SGHNT and YYREEE (reference sequence).

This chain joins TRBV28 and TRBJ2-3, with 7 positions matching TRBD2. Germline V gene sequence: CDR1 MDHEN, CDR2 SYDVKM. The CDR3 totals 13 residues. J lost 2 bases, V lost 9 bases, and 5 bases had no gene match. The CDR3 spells CASASGDTDTQYF. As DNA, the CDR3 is TGTGCCAGTGCTAGCGGAGACACAGATACGCAGTATTTT.